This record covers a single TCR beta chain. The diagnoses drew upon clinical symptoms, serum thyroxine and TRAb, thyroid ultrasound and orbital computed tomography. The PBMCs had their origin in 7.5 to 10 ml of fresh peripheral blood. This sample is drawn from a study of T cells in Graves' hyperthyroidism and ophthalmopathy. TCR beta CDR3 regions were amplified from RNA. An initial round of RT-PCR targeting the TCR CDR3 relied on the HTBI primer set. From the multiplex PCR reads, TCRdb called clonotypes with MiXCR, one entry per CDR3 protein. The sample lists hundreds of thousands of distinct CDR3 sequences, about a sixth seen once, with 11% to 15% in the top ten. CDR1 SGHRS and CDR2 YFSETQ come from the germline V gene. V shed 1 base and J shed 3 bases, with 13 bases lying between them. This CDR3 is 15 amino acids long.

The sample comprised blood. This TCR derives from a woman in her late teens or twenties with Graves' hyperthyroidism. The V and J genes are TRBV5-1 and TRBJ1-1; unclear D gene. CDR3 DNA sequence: TGCGCCAGCAGCTTGCTTGGGGTTATGGACACTGAAGCTTTCTTT. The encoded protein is CASSLLGVMDTEAFF. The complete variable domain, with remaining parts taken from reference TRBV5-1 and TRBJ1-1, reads KAGVTQTPRYLIKTRGQQVTLSCSPISGHRSVSWYQQTPGQGLQFLFEYFSETQRNKGNFPGRFSGRQFSNSRSEMNVSTLELGDSALYLCASSLLGVMDTEAFFGQGTRLTVV.